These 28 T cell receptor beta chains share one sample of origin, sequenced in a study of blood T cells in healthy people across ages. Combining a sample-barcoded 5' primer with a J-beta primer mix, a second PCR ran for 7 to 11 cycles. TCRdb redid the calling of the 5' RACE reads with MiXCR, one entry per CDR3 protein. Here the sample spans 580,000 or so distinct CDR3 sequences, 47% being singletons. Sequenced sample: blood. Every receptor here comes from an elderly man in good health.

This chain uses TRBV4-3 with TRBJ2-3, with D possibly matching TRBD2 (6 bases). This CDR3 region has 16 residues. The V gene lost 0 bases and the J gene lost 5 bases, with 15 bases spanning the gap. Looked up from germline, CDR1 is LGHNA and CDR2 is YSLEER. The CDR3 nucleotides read TGCGCCAGCAGCCAAGAGGGCAGGACTACCGTAGATACGCAGTATTTT. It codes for CASSQEGRTTVDTQYF.

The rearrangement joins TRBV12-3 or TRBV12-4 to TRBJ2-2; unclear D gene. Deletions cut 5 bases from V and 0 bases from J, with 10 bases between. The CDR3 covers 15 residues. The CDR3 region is CASSPRTPNTGELFF. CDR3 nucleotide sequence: TGTGCCAGCAGTCCCCGGACCCCGAACACCGGGGAGCTGTTTTTT.

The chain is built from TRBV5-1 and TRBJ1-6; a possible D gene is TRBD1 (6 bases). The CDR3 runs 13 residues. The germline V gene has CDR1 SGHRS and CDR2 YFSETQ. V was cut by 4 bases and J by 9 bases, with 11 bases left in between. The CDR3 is CASSPQGSSPLHF. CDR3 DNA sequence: TGCGCCAGCAGCCCACAGGGAAGTTCACCCCTCCACTTT.

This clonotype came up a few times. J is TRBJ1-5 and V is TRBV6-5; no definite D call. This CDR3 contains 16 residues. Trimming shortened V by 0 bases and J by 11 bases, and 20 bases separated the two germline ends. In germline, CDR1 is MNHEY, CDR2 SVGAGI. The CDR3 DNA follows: TGTGCCAGCAGTTACTCGTCCGGTACAGCCTCTCGATCCCAGCATTTT. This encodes CASSYSSGTASRSQHF.

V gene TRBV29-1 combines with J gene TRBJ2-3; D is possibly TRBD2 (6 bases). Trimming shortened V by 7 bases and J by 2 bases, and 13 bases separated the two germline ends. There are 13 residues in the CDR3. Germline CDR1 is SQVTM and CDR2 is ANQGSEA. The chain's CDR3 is CSGRGLYTDTQYF. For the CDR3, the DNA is TGCAGCGGGCGGGGTCTCTACACAGATACGCAGTATTTT.

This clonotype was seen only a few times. The CDR3 region is CASSSGQGDTEAFF. In DNA form, the CDR3 reads TGCGCCAGCAGCAGCGGACAGGGGGACACTGAAGCTTTCTTT. The chain couples TRBV5-1 to TRBJ1-1, with TRBD1 matching 10 bases. Germline-derived CDR1 and CDR2 are SGHRS and YFSETQ. The CDR3 length is 14 residues. V gave up 4 bases and J gave up 3 bases; unmatched junction bases: 3.

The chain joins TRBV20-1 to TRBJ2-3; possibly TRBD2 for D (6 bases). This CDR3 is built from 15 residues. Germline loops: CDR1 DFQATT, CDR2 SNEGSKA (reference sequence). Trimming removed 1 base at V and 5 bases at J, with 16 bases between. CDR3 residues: CSARVSAGPGDTQYF. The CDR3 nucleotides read TGCAGTGCTAGAGTCTCCGCGGGGCCGGGAGATACGCAGTATTTT.

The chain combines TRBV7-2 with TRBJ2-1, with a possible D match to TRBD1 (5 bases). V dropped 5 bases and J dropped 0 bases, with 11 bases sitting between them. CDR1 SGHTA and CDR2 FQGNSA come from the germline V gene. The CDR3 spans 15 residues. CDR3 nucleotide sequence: TGTGCCAGCAGCCCCAGGACAAGCTCCTACAATGAGCAGTTCTTC. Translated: CASSPRTSSYNEQFF.

CDR3 loop: CASSLGRSGLSTDTQYF. The CDR3 nucleotides are TGTGCCAGCAGCTTAGGTCGATCGGGTCTAAGCACAGATACGCAGTATTTT. The rearrangement uses TRBV7-9 and TRBJ2-3, with no clear D. Trimming shortened V by 1 base and J by 0 bases, and 14 bases separated the two germline ends. Germline lookup yields CDR1 SEHNR and CDR2 FQNEAQ (reference sequence). The CDR3 has 17 amino acids. Looking up the rest from reference TRBV7-9 and TRBJ2-3 gives the full variable domain: DTGVSQNPRHKITKRGQNVTFRCDPISEHNRLYWYRQTLGQGPEFLTYFQNEAQLEKSRLLSDRFSAERPKGSFSTLEIQRTEQGDSAMYLCASSLGRSGLSTDTQYFGPGTRLTVL.

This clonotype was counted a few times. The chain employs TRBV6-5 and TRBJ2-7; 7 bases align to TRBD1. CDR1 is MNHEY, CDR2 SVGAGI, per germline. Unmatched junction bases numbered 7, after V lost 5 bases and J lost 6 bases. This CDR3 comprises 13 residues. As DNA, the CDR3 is TGTGCCAGCAGTGGGGGCAGGGGGATCGAGCAGTACTTC. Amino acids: CASSGGRGIEQYF.

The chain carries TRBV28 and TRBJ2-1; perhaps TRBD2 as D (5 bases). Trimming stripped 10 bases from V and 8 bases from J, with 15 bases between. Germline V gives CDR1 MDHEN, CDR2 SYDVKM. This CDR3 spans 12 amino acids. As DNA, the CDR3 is TGTGCCACCACGCAAAGCGGCGATGAGCAGTTCTTC. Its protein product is CATTQSGDEQFF.

CDR3 protein: CSVRGGQLGANVLTF. The CDR3 region has the DNA TGCAGCGTCAGGGGAGGACAGCTTGGGGCCAACGTCCTGACTTTC. This chain links TRBV29-1 with TRBJ2-6, with D perhaps being TRBD1 or TRBD2 (6 bases each). The germline CDR1 and CDR2 sequences are SQVTM and ANQGSEA. V was trimmed by 6 bases and J by 3 bases, leaving 15 bases between them. The CDR3 covers 15 residues.

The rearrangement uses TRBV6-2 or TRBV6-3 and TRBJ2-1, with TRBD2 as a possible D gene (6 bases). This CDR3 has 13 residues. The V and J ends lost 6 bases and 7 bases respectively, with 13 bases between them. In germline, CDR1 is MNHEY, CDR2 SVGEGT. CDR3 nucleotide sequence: TGTGCCAGCAGCCGACCTAGCGTTAATGAGCAGTTCTTC. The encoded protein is CASSRPSVNEQFF.

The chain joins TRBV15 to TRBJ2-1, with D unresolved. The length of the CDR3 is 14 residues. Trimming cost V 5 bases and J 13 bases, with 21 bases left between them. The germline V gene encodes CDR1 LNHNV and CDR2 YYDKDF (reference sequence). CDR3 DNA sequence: TGTGCCACCAGCGCAAACATCCTCCAAGAGACCCAGTTCTTC. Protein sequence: CATSANILQETQFF.

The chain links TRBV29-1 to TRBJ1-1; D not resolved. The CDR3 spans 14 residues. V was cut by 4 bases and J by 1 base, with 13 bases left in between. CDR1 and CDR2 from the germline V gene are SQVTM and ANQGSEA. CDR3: CSVARTVQNTEAFF. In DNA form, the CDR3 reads TGCAGCGTTGCCCGGACCGTCCAGAACACTGAAGCTTTCTTT.

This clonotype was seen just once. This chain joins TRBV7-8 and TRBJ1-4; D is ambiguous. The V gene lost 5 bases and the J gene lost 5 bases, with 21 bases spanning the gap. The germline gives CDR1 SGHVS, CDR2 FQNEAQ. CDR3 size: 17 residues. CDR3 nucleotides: TGTGCCAGCAGCCCTCGTTCGGGTGGTTCACTAAATGAAAAACTGTTTTTT. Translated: CASSPRSGGSLNEKLFF.

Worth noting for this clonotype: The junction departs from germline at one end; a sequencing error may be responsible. In DNA form, the CDR3 reads TGTGCCAGCAGCTCGGTAGCGGGGTCCGACACAGATGCGCAGTATTTT. It is translated as CASSSVAGSDTDAQYF. The chain has TRBV7-2 and TRBJ2-3; 8 bases fit TRBD2. In germline, CDR1 is SGHTA, CDR2 FQGNSA. The length of the CDR3 is 16 residues.

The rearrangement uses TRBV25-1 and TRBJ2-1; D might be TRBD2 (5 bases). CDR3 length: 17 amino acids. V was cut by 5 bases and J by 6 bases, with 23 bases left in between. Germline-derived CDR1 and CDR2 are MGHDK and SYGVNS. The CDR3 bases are TGTGCCAGCAGTAGACCACAGCGGACCTACCACCTCAATGAGCAGTTCTTC. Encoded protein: CASSRPQRTYHLNEQFF. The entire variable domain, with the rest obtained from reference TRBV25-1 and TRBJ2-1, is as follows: EADIYQTPRYLVIGTGKKITLECSQTMGHDKMYWYQQDPGMELHLIHYSYGVNSTEKGDLSSESTVSRIRTEHFPLTLESARPSHTSQYLCASSRPQRTYHLNEQFFGPGTRLTVL.

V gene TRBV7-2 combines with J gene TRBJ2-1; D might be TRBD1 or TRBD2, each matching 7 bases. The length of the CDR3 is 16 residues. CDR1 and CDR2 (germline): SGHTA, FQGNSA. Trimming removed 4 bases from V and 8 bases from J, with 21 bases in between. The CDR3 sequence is CASSSPDRVRGDEQFF. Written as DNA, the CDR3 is TGTGCCAGCAGCTCACCAGACAGGGTCCGGGGGGATGAGCAGTTCTTC.

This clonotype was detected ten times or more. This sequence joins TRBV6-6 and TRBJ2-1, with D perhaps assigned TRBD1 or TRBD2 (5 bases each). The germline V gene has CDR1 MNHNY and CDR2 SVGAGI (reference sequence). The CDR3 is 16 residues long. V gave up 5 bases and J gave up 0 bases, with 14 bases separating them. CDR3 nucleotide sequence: TGTGCCAGCAGTCGGGACCTCCCCGGCTCCTACAATGAGCAGTTCTTC. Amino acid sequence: CASSRDLPGSYNEQFF.

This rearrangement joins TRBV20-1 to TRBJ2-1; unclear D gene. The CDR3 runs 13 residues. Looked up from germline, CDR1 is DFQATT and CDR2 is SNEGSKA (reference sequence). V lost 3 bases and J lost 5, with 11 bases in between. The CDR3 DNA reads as TGCAGTGCTAGGCCTTTTGTCGACAATGAGCAGTTCTTC. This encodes CSARPFVDNEQFF.

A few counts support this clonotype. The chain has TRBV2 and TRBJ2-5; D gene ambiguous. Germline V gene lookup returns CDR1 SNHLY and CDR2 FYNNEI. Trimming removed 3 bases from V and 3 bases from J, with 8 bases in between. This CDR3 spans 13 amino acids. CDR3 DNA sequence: TGTGCCAGCAGTGATAACGGAGAAGAGACCCAGTACTTC. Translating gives CASSDNGEETQYF.

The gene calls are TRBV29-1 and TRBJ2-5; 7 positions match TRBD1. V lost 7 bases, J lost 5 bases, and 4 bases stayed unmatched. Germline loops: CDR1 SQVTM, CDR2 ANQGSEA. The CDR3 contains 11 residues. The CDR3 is CSGYRGETQYF. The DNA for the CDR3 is TGCAGCGGATACAGGGGTGAGACCCAGTACTTC.

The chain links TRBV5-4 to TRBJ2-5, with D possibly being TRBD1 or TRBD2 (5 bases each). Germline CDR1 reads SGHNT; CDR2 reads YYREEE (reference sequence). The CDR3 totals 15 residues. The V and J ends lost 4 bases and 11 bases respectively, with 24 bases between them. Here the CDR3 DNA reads TGTGCCAGCAGCCCAACAAGGGACCGTGCGTTTGAGCAGTACTTC. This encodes CASSPTRDRAFEQYF.

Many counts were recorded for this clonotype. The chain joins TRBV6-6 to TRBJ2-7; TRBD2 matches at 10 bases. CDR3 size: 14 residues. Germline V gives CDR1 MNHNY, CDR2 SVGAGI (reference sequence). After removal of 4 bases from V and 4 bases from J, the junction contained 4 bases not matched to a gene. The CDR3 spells CASSSPAGGYEQYF. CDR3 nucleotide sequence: TGTGCCAGCAGTTCCCCAGCGGGAGGGTACGAGCAGTACTTC.

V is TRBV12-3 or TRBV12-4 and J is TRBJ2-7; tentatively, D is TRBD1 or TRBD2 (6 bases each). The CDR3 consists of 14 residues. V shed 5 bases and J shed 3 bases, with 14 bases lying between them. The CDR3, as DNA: TGTGCCAGCAGTCTTCTGGGGGGCTTCTACGAGCAGTACTTC. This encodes CASSLLGGFYEQYF.

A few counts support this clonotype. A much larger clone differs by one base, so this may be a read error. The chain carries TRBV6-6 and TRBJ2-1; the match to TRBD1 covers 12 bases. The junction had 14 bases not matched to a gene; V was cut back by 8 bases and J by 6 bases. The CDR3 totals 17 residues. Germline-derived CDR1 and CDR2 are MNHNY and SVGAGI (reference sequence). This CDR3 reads CASGPGWRDRGPNEQFF. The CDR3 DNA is TGTGCCAGCGGACCAGGGTGGCGGGACAGGGGGCCCAATGAGCAGTTCTTC.

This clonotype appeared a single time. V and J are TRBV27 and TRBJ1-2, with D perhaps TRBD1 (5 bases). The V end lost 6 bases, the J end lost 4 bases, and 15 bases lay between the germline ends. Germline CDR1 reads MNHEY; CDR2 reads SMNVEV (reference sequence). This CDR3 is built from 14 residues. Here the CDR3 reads CASSRDPGGYGYTF. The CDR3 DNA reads TGTGCCAGCAGCCGGGACCCGGGCGGCTATGGCTACACCTTC.